The rows below give T cell receptor beta chains drawn from one sample of a study of T cell responses to AZD1222 COVID-19 vaccine. The data were produced by immunoSEQ multiplex PCR, yet TCRdb's version contains in-frame clones alone and is incomplete. There are under 130,000 clones in the sample; around 76% occur only once, and around 5% lies in the top ten. Sample: peripheral blood, taken on day 0 of AZD1222 vaccination. Every receptor here comes from an adult in good health. The conserved cysteine and the conserved F or W are not part of the CDR3 here. The order of the fields is J gene, V gene, CDR3 protein.

>TRBJ2-5|TRBV10-1
ASSEYDRTRQETQY
>TRBJ1-4|TRBV2
ASSEARTGAEKLF
>TRBJ1-1|TRBV10-1
ASSWGTGNTEAF
>TRBJ1-1|TRBV5-5
ASSLAHRRVAEAF
>TRBJ1-2|TRBV5-1
ASSLTPRPVEDYGYT
>TRBJ2-1|TRBV6-4
ASSPDRSYNEQF
>TRBJ2-7|TRBV4-3
ASSPSVGVEGSYEQY
>TRBJ1-5|TRBV3-1/TRBV3-2
ASSQGATGTYSNQPQH
>TRBJ1-1|TRBV7-2
ASSLDAFTEAF
>TRBJ2-7|TRBV7-2
ASSYLTLKGYEQY
>TRBJ1-1|TRBV5-1
ASSLVAGTNTEAF